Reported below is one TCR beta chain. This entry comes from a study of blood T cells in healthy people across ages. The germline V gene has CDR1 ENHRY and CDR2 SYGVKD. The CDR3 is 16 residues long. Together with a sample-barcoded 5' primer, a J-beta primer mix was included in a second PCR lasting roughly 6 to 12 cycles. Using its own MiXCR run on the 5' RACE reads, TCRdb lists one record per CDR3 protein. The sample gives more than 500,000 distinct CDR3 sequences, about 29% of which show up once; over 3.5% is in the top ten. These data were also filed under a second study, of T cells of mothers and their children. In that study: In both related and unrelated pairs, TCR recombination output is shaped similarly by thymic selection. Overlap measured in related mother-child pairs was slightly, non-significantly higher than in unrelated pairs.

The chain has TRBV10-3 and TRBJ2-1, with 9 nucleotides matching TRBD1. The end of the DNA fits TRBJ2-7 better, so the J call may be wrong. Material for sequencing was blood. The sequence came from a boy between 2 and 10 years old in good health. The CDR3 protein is CAISDPIRDRAYEQYF. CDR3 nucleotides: TGTGCCATCAGTGACCCCATCCGGGACAGGGCCTACGAGCAGTACTTC.